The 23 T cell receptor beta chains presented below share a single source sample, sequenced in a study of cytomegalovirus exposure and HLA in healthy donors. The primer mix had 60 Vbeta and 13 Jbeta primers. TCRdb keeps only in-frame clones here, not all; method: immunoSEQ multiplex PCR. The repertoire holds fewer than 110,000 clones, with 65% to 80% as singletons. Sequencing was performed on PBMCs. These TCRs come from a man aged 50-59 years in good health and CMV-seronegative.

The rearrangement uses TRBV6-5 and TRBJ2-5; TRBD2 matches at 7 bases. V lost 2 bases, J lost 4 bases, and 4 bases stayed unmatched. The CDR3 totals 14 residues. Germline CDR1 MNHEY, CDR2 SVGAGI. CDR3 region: CASSYRVAGETQYF. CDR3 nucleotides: TGTGCCAGCAGTTACCGGGTAGCGGGAGAGACCCAGTACTTC.

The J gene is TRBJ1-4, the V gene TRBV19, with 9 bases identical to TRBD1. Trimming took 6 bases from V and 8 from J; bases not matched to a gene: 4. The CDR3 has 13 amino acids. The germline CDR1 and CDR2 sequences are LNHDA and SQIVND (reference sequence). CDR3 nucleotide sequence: TGTGCCAGTAGGGGGGACAGGGCAGAAAAACTGTTTTTT. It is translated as CASRGDRAEKLFF.

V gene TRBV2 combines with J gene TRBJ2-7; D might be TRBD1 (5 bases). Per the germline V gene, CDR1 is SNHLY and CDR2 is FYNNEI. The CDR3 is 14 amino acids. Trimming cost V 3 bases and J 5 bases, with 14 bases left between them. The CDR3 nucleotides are TGTGCCAGCAGTGAGAGTCAGGGAAGGAACGAGCAGTACTTC. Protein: CASSESQGRNEQYF. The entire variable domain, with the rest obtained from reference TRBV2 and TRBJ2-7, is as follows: EPEVTQTPSHQVTQMGQEVILRCVPISNHLYFYWYRQILGQKVEFLVSFYNNEISEKSEIFDDQFSVERPDGSNFTLKIRSTKLEDSAMYFCASSESQGRNEQYFGPGTRLTVT.

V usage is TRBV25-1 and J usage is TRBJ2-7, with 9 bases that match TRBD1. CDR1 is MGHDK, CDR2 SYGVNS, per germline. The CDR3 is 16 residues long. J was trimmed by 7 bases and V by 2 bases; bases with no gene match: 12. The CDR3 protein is CASSETIRTGAQEQYF. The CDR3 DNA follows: TGTGCCAGCAGTGAAACCATAAGGACAGGGGCCCAGGAGCAGTACTTC.

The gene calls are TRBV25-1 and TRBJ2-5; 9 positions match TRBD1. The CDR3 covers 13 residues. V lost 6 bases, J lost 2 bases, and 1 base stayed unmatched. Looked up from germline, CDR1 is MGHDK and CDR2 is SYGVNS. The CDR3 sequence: CASRGQGQETQYF. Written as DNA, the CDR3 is TGTGCCAGCAGAGGACAGGGGCAAGAGACCCAGTACTTC. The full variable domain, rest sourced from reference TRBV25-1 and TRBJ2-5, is EADIYQTPRYLVIGTGKKITLECSQTMGHDKMYWYQQDPGMELHLIHYSYGVNSTEKGDLSSESTVSRIRTEHFPLTLESARPSHTSQYLCASRGQGQETQYFGPGTRLLVL.

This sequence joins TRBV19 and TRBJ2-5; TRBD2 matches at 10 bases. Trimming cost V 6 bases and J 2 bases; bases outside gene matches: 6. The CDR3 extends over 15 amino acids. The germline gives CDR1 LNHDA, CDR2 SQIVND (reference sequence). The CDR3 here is CASRKVTSGQETQYF. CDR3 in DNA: TGTGCCAGTAGAAAGGTGACTAGCGGGCAAGAGACCCAGTACTTC.

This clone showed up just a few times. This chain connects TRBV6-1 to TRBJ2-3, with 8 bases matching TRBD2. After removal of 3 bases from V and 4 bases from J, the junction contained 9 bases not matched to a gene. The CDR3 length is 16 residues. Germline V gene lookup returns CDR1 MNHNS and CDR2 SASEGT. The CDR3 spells CASSDPSVGGADTQYF. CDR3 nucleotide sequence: TGTGCCAGCAGTGACCCTAGCGTCGGGGGGGCAGATACGCAGTATTTT.

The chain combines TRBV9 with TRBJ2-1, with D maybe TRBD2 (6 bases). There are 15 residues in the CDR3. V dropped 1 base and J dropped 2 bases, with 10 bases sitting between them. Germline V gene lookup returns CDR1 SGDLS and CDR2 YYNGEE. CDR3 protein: CASSVSSGTYNEQFF. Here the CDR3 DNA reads TGTGCCAGCAGCGTAAGTAGCGGAACCTACAATGAGCAGTTCTTC.

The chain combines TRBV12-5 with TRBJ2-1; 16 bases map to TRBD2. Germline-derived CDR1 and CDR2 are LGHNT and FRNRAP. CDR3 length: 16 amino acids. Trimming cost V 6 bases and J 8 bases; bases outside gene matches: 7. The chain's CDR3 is CASGPGLAGGIDEQFF. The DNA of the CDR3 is TGTGCTAGTGGCCCGGGACTAGCGGGAGGGATCGATGAGCAGTTCTTC.

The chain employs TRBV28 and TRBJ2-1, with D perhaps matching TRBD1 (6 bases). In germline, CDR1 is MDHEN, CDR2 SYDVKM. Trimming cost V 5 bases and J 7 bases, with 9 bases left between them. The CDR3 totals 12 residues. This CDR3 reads CASSLRGNEQFF. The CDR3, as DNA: TGTGCCAGCAGTCTCAGGGGTAATGAGCAGTTCTTC.

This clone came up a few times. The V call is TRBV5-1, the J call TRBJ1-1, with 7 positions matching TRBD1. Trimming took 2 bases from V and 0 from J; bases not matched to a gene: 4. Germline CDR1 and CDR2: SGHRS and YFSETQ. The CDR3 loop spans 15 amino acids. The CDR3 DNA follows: TGCGCCAGCAGCTTATCGGGACAGTTGAACACTGAAGCTTTCTTT. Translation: CASSLSGQLNTEAFF. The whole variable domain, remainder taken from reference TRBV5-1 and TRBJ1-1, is KAGVTQTPRYLIKTRGQQVTLSCSPISGHRSVSWYQQTPGQGLQFLFEYFSETQRNKGNFPGRFSGRQFSNSRSEMNVSTLELGDSALYLCASSLSGQLNTEAFFGQGTRLTVV.

CDR3: CASSQDSGLGEGEQFF. The DNA for the CDR3 is TGCGCCAGCAGCCAAGATTCTGGACTAGGGGAGGGTGAGCAGTTCTTC. The chain recombines TRBV4-1 with TRBJ2-1, with 7 bases identical to TRBD2. Losses at the gene ends were 0 bases for V and 9 bases for J; bases not matched to a gene: 11. CDR3 length: 16 residues. The germline V gene encodes CDR1 MGHRA and CDR2 YSYEKL.

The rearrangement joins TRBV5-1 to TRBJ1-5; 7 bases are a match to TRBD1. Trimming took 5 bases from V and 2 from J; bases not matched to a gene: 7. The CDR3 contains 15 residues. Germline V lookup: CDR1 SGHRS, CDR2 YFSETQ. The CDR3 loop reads CASSFDTGGNQPQHF. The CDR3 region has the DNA TGCGCCAGCAGTTTTGATACAGGGGGCAATCAGCCCCAGCATTTT.

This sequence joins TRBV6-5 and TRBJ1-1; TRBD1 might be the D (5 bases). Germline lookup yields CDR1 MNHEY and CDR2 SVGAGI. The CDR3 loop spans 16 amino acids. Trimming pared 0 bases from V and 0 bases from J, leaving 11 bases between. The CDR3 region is CASSYSRQIMNTEAFF. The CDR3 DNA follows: TGTGCCAGCAGTTACTCGAGACAGATAATGAACACTGAAGCTTTCTTT.

CDR3 sequence (DNA): TGTGCCTGGAGTGTACGCGGCAGGGGGATGAAGGGCTACACCTTC. It encodes CAWSVRGRGMKGYTF. The rearrangement links TRBV30 to TRBJ1-2, with TRBD1 identical over 7 bases. In germline, CDR1 is GTSNPN, CDR2 SVGIG (reference sequence). The CDR3 is made up of 15 amino acids. Trimming at V came to 0 bases and at J to 8 bases, leaving 12 bases not matched to a gene.

The CDR3 is CAASEVSITTNEKLFF. CDR3 sequence (DNA): TGTGCCGCCAGCGAGGTCTCGATCACAACTAATGAAAAACTGTTTTTT. The V gene is TRBV28, the J gene TRBJ1-4; D is uncertain. V shed 11 bases and J shed 0 bases, with 19 bases lying between them. CDR3 length: 16 amino acids. CDR1 and CDR2 (germline): MDHEN, SYDVKM.

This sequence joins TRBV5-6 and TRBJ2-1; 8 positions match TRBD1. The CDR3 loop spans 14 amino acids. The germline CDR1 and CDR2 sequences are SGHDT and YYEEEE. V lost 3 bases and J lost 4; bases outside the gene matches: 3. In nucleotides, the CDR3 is TGTGCCAGCAGCTCCTGGACAGGGTACAATGAGCAGTTCTTC. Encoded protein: CASSSWTGYNEQFF. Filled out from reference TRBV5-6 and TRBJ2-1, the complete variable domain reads DAGVTQSPTHLIKTRGQQVTLRCSPKSGHDTVSWYQQALGQGPQFIFQYYEEEERQRGNFPDRFSGHQFPNYSSELNVNALLLGDSALYLCASSSWTGYNEQFFGPGTRLTVL.

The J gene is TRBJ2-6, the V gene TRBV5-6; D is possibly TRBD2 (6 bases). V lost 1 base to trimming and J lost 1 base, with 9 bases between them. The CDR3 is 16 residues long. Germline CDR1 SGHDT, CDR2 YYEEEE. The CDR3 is CASSLLGGSGANVLTF. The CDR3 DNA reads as TGTGCCAGCAGCTTGTTAGGAGGGTCTGGGGCCAACGTCCTGACTTTC.

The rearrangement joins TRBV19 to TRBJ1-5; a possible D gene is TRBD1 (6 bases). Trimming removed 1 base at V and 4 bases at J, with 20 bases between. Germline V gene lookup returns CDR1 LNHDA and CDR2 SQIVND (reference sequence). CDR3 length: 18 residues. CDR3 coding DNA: TGTGCCAGTAGTATAGCTTGGCGGCTCAGGGGCCGAAATCAGCCCCAGCATTTT. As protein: CASSIAWRLRGRNQPQHF.

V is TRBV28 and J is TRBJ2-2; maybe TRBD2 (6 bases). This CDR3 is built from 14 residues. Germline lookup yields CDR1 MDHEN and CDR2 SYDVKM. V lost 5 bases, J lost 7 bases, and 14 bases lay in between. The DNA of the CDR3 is TGTGCCAGCAGTCTTTGGAGGGACCTCGGGGAGCTGTTTTTT. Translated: CASSLWRDLGELFF.

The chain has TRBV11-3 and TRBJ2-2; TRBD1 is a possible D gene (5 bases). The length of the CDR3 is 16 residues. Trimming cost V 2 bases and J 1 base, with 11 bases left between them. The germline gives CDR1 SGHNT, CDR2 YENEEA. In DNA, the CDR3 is TGTGCCAGCAGCTTATCATCCAGGGTGAACACCGGGGAGCTGTTTTTT. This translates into CASSLSSRVNTGELFF.

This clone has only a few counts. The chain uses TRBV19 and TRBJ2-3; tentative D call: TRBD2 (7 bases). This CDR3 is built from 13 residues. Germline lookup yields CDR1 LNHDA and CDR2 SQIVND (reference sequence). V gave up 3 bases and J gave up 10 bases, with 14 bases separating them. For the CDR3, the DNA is TGTGCCAGTAGTATTGGAGGGGGGGAGTCGCAGTATTTT. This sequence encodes CASSIGGGESQYF.

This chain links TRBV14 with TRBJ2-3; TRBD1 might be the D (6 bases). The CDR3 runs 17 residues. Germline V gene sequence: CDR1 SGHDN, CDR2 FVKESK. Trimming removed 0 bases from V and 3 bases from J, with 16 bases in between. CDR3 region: CASSQEQGGRRTDTQYF. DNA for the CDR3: TGTGCCAGCAGCCAAGAACAAGGGGGAAGGAGGACAGATACGCAGTATTTT.